Sequencing of this TCR beta chain was carried out in a study of blood T cells in healthy people across ages. Study findings and constraints: Higher diversity and more naive CD4+ cells were features of long-lived donors, compared to aged donors.

In regard to this clonotype: What it binds is not known.

Together with a sample-barcoded 5' primer, a J-beta primer mix was included in a second PCR lasting roughly 7 to 11 cycles. A template-switch adaptor with 12 random nucleotides tagged each cDNA molecule. CDR3-containing paired-end reads numbered at least 3 million in each sample. One entry per CDR3 protein, called by TCRdb with MiXCR from the 5' RACE reads. This table has hundreds of thousands of distinct CDR3 sequences, around two fifths appearing once. The germline V gene encodes CDR1 SGHDN and CDR2 FVKESK. J lost 3 bases, V lost 0 bases, and 3 bases had no gene match. CDR3 size: 15 residues. The sequence derives from a man older than 75 in good health. The material sequenced was blood. V and J are TRBV14 and TRBJ2-7, with 9 bases identical to TRBD1. DNA of the CDR3: TGTGCCAGCAGCCAAGATGGGACAGGGATCTACGAGCAGTACTTC. Protein: CASSQDGTGIYEQYF.